Here is one TCR beta chain with its context. Its antigen is as yet unknown. There are 15 residues in the CDR3. The germline V gene has CDR1 WNHNN and CDR2 SYGVQD (reference sequence). V lost 4 bases to trimming and J lost 7 bases, with 14 bases between them. The test was conducted at deep level. Evenly divided among several immunoSEQ plates was the genomic DNA of each subset. Some clones are missing from TCRdb's copy, which holds only in-frame ones; the method was immunoSEQ multiplex PCR. The data show 2 million to 2.5 million clones, with 90% to 96% seen just once and roughly 0.13% held by the top ten. The data originate from a study of shared clonotypes between healthy human individuals. Whole-study findings and limits: Clonotype sharing among donors was expected to depend on sequencing depth. Shared across several donors were 5% to 6% of the naive CD4 clonotypes.

The chain has TRBV10-1 and TRBJ1-6; the D gene is possibly TRBD1 (5 bases). The receptor's source is a man aged 18 to 30 in good health. Sequenced sample: naive CD4+ T cells sorted from blood. Subset specified: CD45RA+ positively selected. CDR3 bases: TGCGCCAGCAGTGGTGGTTGGAGGGACAATTCACCCCTCCACTTT. Residues: CASSGGWRDNSPLHF.